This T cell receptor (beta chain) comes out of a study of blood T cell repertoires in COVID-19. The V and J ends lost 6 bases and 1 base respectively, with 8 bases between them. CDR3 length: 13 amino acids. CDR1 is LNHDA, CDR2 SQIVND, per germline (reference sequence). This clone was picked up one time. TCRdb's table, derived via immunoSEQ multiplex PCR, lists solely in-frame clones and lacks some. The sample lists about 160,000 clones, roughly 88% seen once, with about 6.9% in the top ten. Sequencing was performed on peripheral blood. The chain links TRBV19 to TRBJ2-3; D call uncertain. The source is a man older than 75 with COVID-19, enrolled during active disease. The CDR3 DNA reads TGTGCCAGTAGGGGCTTAGGCACAGATACGCAGTATTTT. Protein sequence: CASRGLGTDTQYF.